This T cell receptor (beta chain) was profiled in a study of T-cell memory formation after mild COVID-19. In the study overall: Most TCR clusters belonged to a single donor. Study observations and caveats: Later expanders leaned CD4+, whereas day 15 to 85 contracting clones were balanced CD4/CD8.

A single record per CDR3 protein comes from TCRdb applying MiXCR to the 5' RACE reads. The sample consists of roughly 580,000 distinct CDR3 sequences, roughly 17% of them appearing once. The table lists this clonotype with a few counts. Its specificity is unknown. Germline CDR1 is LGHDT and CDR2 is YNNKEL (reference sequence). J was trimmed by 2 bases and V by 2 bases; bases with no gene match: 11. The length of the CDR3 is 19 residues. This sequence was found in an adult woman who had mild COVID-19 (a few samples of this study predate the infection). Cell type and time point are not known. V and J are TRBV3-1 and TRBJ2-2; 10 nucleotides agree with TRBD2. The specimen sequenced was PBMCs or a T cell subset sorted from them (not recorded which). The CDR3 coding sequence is TGTGCCAGCAGCCAATGGGTACTAGCGGGGACCATAAACACCGGGGAGCTGTTTTTT. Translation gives CASSQWVLAGTINTGELFF.